A single sample gave rise to the 15 T cell receptor beta chains below, sequenced in a study of blood T cell repertoires in COVID-19. The method was immunoSEQ multiplex PCR; TCRdb's version includes in-frame clones alone and lacks a portion of them. Found here are 150,000 to 170,000 clones, under 90% of them singletons; the top ten hold about 7.7%. Sequenced sample: PBMCs or T cells enriched from blood (not recorded which). The receptors originated from a man aged 50 to 60 who had recovered from COVID-19.

The chain couples TRBV6-5 to TRBJ1-4; perhaps TRBD1 as D (6 bases). The CDR3 runs to 15 residues. V lost 6 bases, J lost 8 bases, and 19 bases lay in between. CDR1 and CDR2 from the germline V gene are MNHEY and SVGAGI. The CDR3 DNA sequence: TGTGCCAGCAGACCCTGGGACAACCCTTTGGAAAAACTGTTTTTT. Translation gives CASRPWDNPLEKLFF.

The gene calls are TRBV7-8 and TRBJ2-2; TRBD1 agrees at 8 bases. The V and J ends lost 7 bases and 6 bases, in that order; junction bases with no gene match: 10. The CDR3 runs 15 residues. CDR1 is SGHVS, CDR2 FQNEAQ, per germline. For the CDR3, the DNA is TGTGCCAGCACCAATAGTGGGACAGGAGCCGGGGAGCTGTTTTTT. Its protein product is CASTNSGTGAGELFF.

V usage is TRBV3-1 (or the pseudogene TRBV3-2) and J usage is TRBJ1-2; unclear D gene. The germline V gene has CDR1 LGHDT and CDR2 YNNKEL (reference sequence). This CDR3 has 12 residues. V was trimmed by 10 bases and J by 1 base, leaving 10 bases between them. This chain's CDR3 is CATTAINYGYTF. The CDR3 nucleotides read TGTGCCACCACAGCCATTAACTATGGCTACACCTTC.

The chain carries TRBV18 and TRBJ1-2, with a weak D call TRBD1 (6 bases). V gave up 3 bases and J gave up 0 bases, with 11 bases separating them. CDR1 is KGHSH and CDR2 is LQKENI in the germline V gene. This CDR3 region has 15 residues. CDR3 sequence: CASSPTGSANYGYTF. CDR3 nucleotide sequence: TGTGCCAGCTCACCTACAGGGTCAGCTAACTATGGCTACACCTTC.

This sequence joins TRBV7-8 and TRBJ2-4; possibly TRBD2 for D (6 bases). The CDR3 loop spans 14 amino acids. The germline V gene has CDR1 SGHVS and CDR2 FQNEAQ. Trimming took 6 bases from V and 0 from J, leaving 9 bases between them. The CDR3, as DNA: TGTGCCAGCAGTCAGGGACTAGCCAAAAACATTCAGTACTTC. Translating it yields CASSQGLAKNIQYF.

This sequence joins TRBV11-2 and TRBJ2-7; 9 bases match TRBD2. V shed 5 bases and J 5 bases; nucleotides not matched to a gene: 10. From germline, CDR1 is SGHAT and CDR2 FQNNGV. The CDR3 consists of 15 residues. CDR3 nucleotide sequence: TGTGCCAGCAGCATGAGACTAGCGGTTTCTAACGAGCAGTACTTC. This gives the protein CASSMRLAVSNEQYF.

The chain employs TRBV5-6 and TRBJ2-3, with TRBD2 as a possible D gene (5 bases). There are 14 residues in the CDR3. Trimming pared 2 bases from V and 3 bases from J, leaving 10 bases between. Germline V gene data show CDR1 as SGHDT and CDR2 as YYEEEE. For the CDR3, the DNA is TGTGCCAGCAGCTTTTGGGAGAGTACAGATACGCAGTATTTT. It specifies CASSFWESTDTQYF.

This clone has more than one count but fewer than ten. The chain combines TRBV3-1 (or the pseudogene TRBV3-2) with TRBJ2-7; perhaps TRBD1 as D (6 bases). V lost 1 base, J lost 10 bases, and 11 bases lay in between. Germline loops: CDR1 LGHDT, CDR2 YNNKEL (reference sequence). The CDR3 sequence is 12 residues long. The DNA for the CDR3 is TGTGCCAGCAGCCAAGGGGGGCTAGTTCAGTACTTC. Translated, it gives CASSQGGLVQYF.

The chain is built from TRBV14 and TRBJ2-1; 8 bases map to TRBD1. Trimming removed 2 bases from V and 4 bases from J; junction bases left unmatched: 7. The germline CDR1 and CDR2 sequences are SGHDN and FVKESK. CDR3 length equals 16 residues. Here the CDR3 DNA reads TGTGCCAGCAGCCAAATGGGCAGGGGGCTTTACAATGAGCAGTTCTTC. Amino acid sequence: CASSQMGRGLYNEQFF.

CDR3 loop: CASNGGGGQPQHF. In DNA form, the CDR3 reads TGTGCCAGCAACGGGGGGGGTGGCCAGCCCCAGCATTTT. The chain has TRBV2 and TRBJ1-5; the D gene is possibly TRBD1 (5 bases). Germline V gene data show CDR1 as SNHLY and CDR2 as FYNNEI. Trimming pared 7 bases from V and 7 bases from J, leaving 14 bases between. There are 13 residues in the CDR3.

This clone was counted between two and nine times. The chain employs TRBV18 and TRBJ1-2; tentative D call: TRBD1 (6 bases). V was clipped by 1 base and J by 14 bases, with 14 bases between them. The CDR3 is 12 amino acids. CDR1 is KGHSH and CDR2 is LQKENI in the germline V gene. CDR3 DNA: TGTGCCAGCTCACCACAACCGGGACATCGTACCTTC. Amino acid sequence: CASSPQPGHRTF.

J is TRBJ2-7 and V is TRBV6-5; D possibly corresponds to TRBD2 (5 bases). The germline V gene encodes CDR1 MNHEY and CDR2 SVGAGI. The CDR3 spans 15 residues. Trimming left V 6 bases short and J 5 bases short, with 20 bases between. CDR3 region: CASSARDRRVNEQYF. In nucleotides, the CDR3 is TGTGCCAGCAGCGCCCGGGATCGGCGAGTTAACGAGCAGTACTTC.

This clone has just one count. The chain is built from TRBV3-1 (or the pseudogene TRBV3-2) and TRBJ1-5; 8 nucleotides agree with TRBD1. Germline V gene data show CDR1 as LGHDT and CDR2 as YNNKEL (reference sequence). V gave up 3 bases and J gave up 7 bases; unmatched junction bases: 11. The CDR3 contains 16 residues. The CDR3 region is CASSQGVQGAGQPQHF. The CDR3 region has the DNA TGTGCCAGCAGCCAGGGGGTTCAGGGGGCAGGACAGCCCCAGCATTTT.

The chain employs TRBV2 and TRBJ1-1; no reliable D call. Germline loops: CDR1 SNHLY, CDR2 FYNNEI. V shed 2 bases and J shed 7 bases, with 11 bases lying between them. The CDR3 contains 13 residues. For the CDR3, the DNA is TGTGCCAGCAGTGAATTTGAGTCTGATGAAGCTTTCTTT. It translates to CASSEFESDEAFF.

This sequence joins TRBV7-2 and TRBJ1-6, with 11 bases aligning to TRBD1. The CDR3 runs 19 residues. The ends lost 2 bases at V and 1 base at J; junction bases unmatched: 7. Germline V gene lookup returns CDR1 SGHTA and CDR2 FQGNSA. The CDR3 loop reads CASSLFGTGGSSYNSPLHF. CDR3 coding DNA: TGTGCCAGCAGCTTATTCGGGACAGGGGGATCATCCTATAATTCACCCCTCCACTTT.